This TCR beta chain was captured in a study of human T cells and chemical hapten exposure. Study-level background: Sensitization used 2% DPC on approximately 2 cm by approximately 2 cm upper inner arm skin.

Single cDNA molecules in the library carried unique molecular identifiers attached during preparation. TCRdb recomputed calls from the RACE reads with MiXCR, one row per CDR3 protein. The data hold 40,000 to 50,000 distinct CDR3 sequences, with 4% observed a single time. This sample's time point: patch test 1, 2 weeks after DPC sensitization. Regarding treatment: therapeutic diphenylcyclopropenone sensitization with weekly scalp DPC. Total RNA came from unfractionated whole blood. Prior to application of each patch test, blood was drawn. The study, taken as a whole, reports: With regard to DPC sensitization, TCRs above 1 in 1000 frequency did not change.

The sample holds a few counts of this clonotype. The antigen remains unidentified. The source was whole blood, collected in connection with sensitization to the hapten diphenylcyclopropenone (DPC). This TCR was recovered from a man aged 50 or older with alopecia areata. Some clones in this sample may be carry-over from other donors' samples.

DNA of the CDR3: TGTGCCAGCTCTCCTAGCGGTCACACCGGGGAGCTGTTTTTT. Translating it yields CASSPSGHTGELFF. The chain links TRBV2 to TRBJ2-2, with TRBD2 matching over 7 bases. The V segment lost 8 bases and the J segment 3 bases; nucleotides outside the gene matches: 6. Per germline, CDR1 SNHLY and CDR2 FYNNEI. The CDR3 has 14 amino acids.